This T cell receptor (beta chain) was retrieved from a study of CD8 T cells in ankylosing spondylitis. Broader study findings: Disease-linked clones were reportedly significantly enriched in matched ankylosing spondylitis synovial fluid.

This clonotype was seen repeatedly, ten times or more. What it binds is unknown. Germline loops: CDR1 MGHDK, CDR2 SYGVNS. Trimming stripped 7 bases from V and 5 bases from J, with 14 bases between. The length of the CDR3 is 13 residues. The authors made TCR beta libraries by quantitative 5'-RACE with molecular barcodes. TCRdb called the 5' RACE reads again in MiXCR, with one record for every CDR3 protein. The sample yields approximately 260,000 distinct CDR3 sequences, around 7.8% seen once. The source is a male donor with ankylosing spondylitis or in good health (not recorded which). Sequencing used blood, either unsorted or a sorted T cell fraction (not recorded which). The chain carries TRBV25-1 and TRBJ1-1; possible D gene TRBD1, 6 bases. In nucleotides, the CDR3 is TGTGCCAGCAACCTCAGGGGAGGAACTGAAGCTTTCTTT. Translated: CASNLRGGTEAFF.